The 7 T cell receptor beta chains in this list originate from one sample, sequenced in a study of T cells in Graves' hyperthyroidism and ophthalmopathy. RNA transcripts provided the source from which TCR beta CDR3 regions were amplified. The TCR CDR3 first-round RT-PCR relied on the HTBI primer set. One entry per CDR3 protein results from TCRdb running MiXCR on the multiplex PCR reads. The repertoire includes about 840,000 distinct CDR3 sequences, roughly 40% of them detected once, and 7.5% to 9.5% sits in the top ten. Sequenced input: blood. These receptors were taken from a man aged 18 to 29 with Graves' hyperthyroidism.

This clonotype was observed at least ten times. V gene TRBV29-1 combines with J gene TRBJ2-5, with D possibly being TRBD1 or TRBD2 (6 bases each). The CDR3 consists of 15 residues. CDR1 is SQVTM, CDR2 ANQGSEA, per germline. The germline V and J ends were trimmed by 0 bases and 2 bases, with 13 bases remaining between them. The CDR3 loop reads CSVEDWGAMQETQYF. The CDR3 DNA sequence: TGCAGCGTTGAAGACTGGGGGGCGATGCAAGAGACCCAGTACTTC.

A remark on this clonotype: It may be a read error: a sequence one base away is much more abundant. CDR3 loop: CTISEHVTGEAFF. CDR3 sequence (DNA): TGTACCATCAGTGAGCACGTTACCGGGGAAGCTTTCTTT. The V gene is TRBV10-3, the J gene TRBJ1-1; D unresolved. Germline V CDR1 and CDR2: ENHRY, SYGVKD. CDR3 length: 13 residues.

The rearrangement joins TRBV9 to TRBJ1-1; possible D gene TRBD1, 6 bases. The CDR3 contains 12 residues. Germline-derived CDR1 and CDR2 are SGDLS and YYNGEE. V was clipped by 4 bases and J by 11 bases, with 15 bases between them. The CDR3 nucleotides read TGTGCCAGCAGCCAAACAGGGCAGGGCGCTTTCTTT. It encodes CASSQTGQGAFF.

J is TRBJ1-2 and V is TRBV4-1; no clear D. Between the trimmed V and J ends, which lost 1 base and 12 bases, there was a span of 15 bases. Looked up from germline, CDR1 is MGHRA and CDR2 is YSYEKL. This CDR3 has 13 residues. CDR3 sequence reads: CASSQVGGSVDTF. CDR3 nucleotides: TGCGCCAGCAGCCAAGTAGGCGGCAGTGTAGACACCTTC.

This clonotype was observed at least ten times. CDR3 nucleotides: TGTGCCAGTAGTGAACAGGGTGAAAAACTGTTTTTT. Its translation is CASSEQGEKLFF. This chain uses TRBV19 with TRBJ1-4; weak D call: TRBD1 (6 bases). The germline V gene encodes CDR1 LNHDA and CDR2 SQIVND (reference sequence). Trimming shortened V by 5 bases and J by 7 bases, and 8 bases separated the two germline ends. This CDR3 region has 12 residues.

The chain is built from TRBV6-5 and TRBJ2-2; the D gene is possibly TRBD1 (7 bases). The CDR3 totals 14 residues. V shed 5 bases and J shed 5 bases, with 12 bases lying between them. Looked up from germline, CDR1 is MNHEY and CDR2 is SVGAGI. The CDR3 DNA sequence: TGTGCCAGCAGTGTGGAGGGGGCGACCGGGGAGCTGTTTTTT. Residues: CASSVEGATGELFF.

Details on this clonotype: Being one base from a much bigger clone, this may be a read error. The V call is TRBV29-1, the J call TRBJ1-1; no firm D call. Germline CDR1 and CDR2: SQVTM and ANQGSEA. The CDR3 totals 10 residues. CDR3 sequence: CNVLRVEAFF. The DNA for the CDR3 is TGCAACGTTCTAAGAGTAGAAGCTTTCTTT.